These 2 T cell receptor beta chains were sequenced from one sample in a study of cytomegalovirus exposure and HLA in healthy donors. PCR was performed using 60 Vbeta and 13 Jbeta primers. Some clones are missing from TCRdb's copy, which holds only in-frame ones; the method was immunoSEQ multiplex PCR. The data contain approximately 150,000 clones, roughly 75% of them singletons. The source material was PBMCs. The origin of the receptors is a female donor in good health and CMV-seronegative.

The J gene is TRBJ2-1, the V gene TRBV7-9; no reliable D call. Looked up from germline, CDR1 is SEHNR and CDR2 is FQNEAQ (reference sequence). Between the trimmed V and J ends, which lost 5 bases and 8 bases, there was a span of 16 bases. The CDR3 runs 14 residues. The CDR3 DNA is TGTGCCAGCAGCCCGCACAAGTACCCACATGAGCAGTTCTTC. It yields the protein CASSPHKYPHEQFF.

The rearrangement uses TRBV5-5 and TRBJ1-6; 7 bases align to TRBD1. J gave up 7 bases and V 5 bases, and 9 bases lay outside the gene matches. Germline lookup yields CDR1 SGHKS and CDR2 YYEKEE (reference sequence). The CDR3 loop spans 15 amino acids. CDR3 in DNA: TGTGCCAGCAGTACACCGGGACAGAAAAATTCACCCCTCCACTTT. This sequence encodes CASSTPGQKNSPLHF.